The 21 T cell receptor beta chains given below trace back to one sample, sequenced in a study of cytomegalovirus exposure and HLA in healthy donors. PCR primers comprised 60 Vbeta and 13 Jbeta primers. Sequencing was performed with immunoSEQ multiplex PCR; in TCRdb, only in-frame clones are kept and a portion is missing. The repertoire holds around 100,000 clones, with 55% to 70% as singletons. Sequenced: PBMCs. These receptors were collected from a woman younger than 45 in good health and CMV-seronegative.

With respect to this clone: The sample holds other DNA sequences that translate to the same CDR3. The rearrangement links TRBV19 to TRBJ1-5; TRBD1 matches 8 bases. CDR3 length: 13 residues. J gave up 4 bases and V 6 bases, and 2 bases lay outside the gene matches. Per the germline V gene, CDR1 is LNHDA and CDR2 is SQIVND (reference sequence). The CDR3 here is CASSGTGNQPQHF. The CDR3 coding sequence is TGTGCCAGTAGCGGGACAGGTAATCAGCCCCAGCATTTT.

The CDR3 is CASSQTLFTSTDTQYF. The CDR3 region has the DNA TGCGCCAGCAGCCAAACCTTATTCACTAGCACAGATACGCAGTATTTT. The chain couples TRBV5-1 to TRBJ2-3; D is undetermined. The CDR3 loop spans 16 amino acids. In germline, CDR1 is SGHRS, CDR2 YFSETQ. Trimming removed 4 bases from V and 0 bases from J, with 15 bases in between.

Only a few counts were recorded for this clone. CDR3 residues: CASSMGGQGSQPQHF. As DNA, the CDR3 is TGTGCCAGTAGTATGGGGGGACAGGGGTCTCAGCCCCAGCATTTT. J is TRBJ1-5 and V is TRBV19, with TRBD1 matching over 10 bases. The length of the CDR3 is 15 residues. In germline, CDR1 is LNHDA, CDR2 SQIVND (reference sequence). V gave up 3 bases and J gave up 6 bases; unmatched junction bases: 5.

In its sample, this clone was seen a few times. The J gene is TRBJ2-2, the V gene TRBV4-2; tentative D call: TRBD2 (6 bases). V lost 1 base to trimming and J lost 5 bases, with 8 bases between them. The CDR3 is 14 residues long. Germline V gene lookup returns CDR1 LGHNA and CDR2 YNFKEQ. This chain's CDR3 is CASSQGLVTGELFF. DNA for the CDR3: TGTGCCAGCAGCCAAGGACTAGTAACCGGGGAGCTGTTTTTT.

The rearrangement joins TRBV30 to TRBJ1-3, with 7 positions matching TRBD1. Germline V gene lookup returns CDR1 GTSNPN and CDR2 SVGIG (reference sequence). V lost 8 bases, J lost 2 bases, and 9 bases stayed unmatched. This CDR3 has 14 residues. Here the CDR3 reads CALRQGGAGNTIYF. The CDR3, as DNA: TGTGCCCTCCGACAGGGCGGTGCTGGAAACACCATATATTTT.

The chain recombines TRBV14 with TRBJ2-5, with D perhaps matching TRBD2 (6 bases). This CDR3 is 14 amino acids long. V dropped 4 bases and J dropped 5 bases, with 14 bases sitting between them. From germline, CDR1 is SGHDN and CDR2 FVKESK. The CDR3 protein is CASSRAEGWETQYF. CDR3 in DNA: TGTGCCAGCAGCCGGGCGGAGGGTTGGGAGACCCAGTACTTC.

This chain's CDR3 is CASSDPGQGNTEAFF. The DNA of the CDR3 is TGCGCCAGCAGCGACCCGGGACAGGGAAACACTGAAGCTTTCTTT. V gene TRBV5-1 combines with J gene TRBJ1-1; the match to TRBD1 covers 9 bases. J lost 2 bases, V lost 4 bases, and 6 bases had no gene match. From germline, CDR1 is SGHRS and CDR2 YFSETQ. This CDR3 comprises 15 residues.

The rearrangement uses TRBV5-4 and TRBJ2-1, with unresolved D. CDR3 length: 14 amino acids. The germline V gene has CDR1 SGHNT and CDR2 YYREEE (reference sequence). V dropped 4 bases and J dropped 5 bases, with 13 bases sitting between them. As DNA, the CDR3 is TGTGCCAGCAGCATGACTGGAGAACACAATGAGCAGTTCTTC. Translation gives CASSMTGEHNEQFF.

The chain links TRBV25-1 to TRBJ2-2; possibly TRBD1 for D (6 bases). Trimming cost V 1 base and J 3 bases, with 18 bases left between them. Per germline, CDR1 MGHDK and CDR2 SYGVNS. This CDR3 spans 18 amino acids. CDR3 protein: CASSESPKTGQYTGELFF. The CDR3 nucleotides are TGTGCCAGCAGTGAATCTCCCAAGACAGGACAGTACACCGGGGAGCTGTTTTTT. The full variable domain, with the rest looked up from reference TRBV25-1 and TRBJ2-2, is EADIYQTPRYLVIGTGKKITLECSQTMGHDKMYWYQQDPGMELHLIHYSYGVNSTEKGDLSSESTVSRIRTEHFPLTLESARPSHTSQYLCASSESPKTGQYTGELFFGEGSRLTVL.

The chain recombines TRBV29-1 with TRBJ2-2, with a tentative D call TRBD2 (6 bases). CDR1 SQVTM and CDR2 ANQGSEA come from the germline V gene. There are 12 residues in the CDR3. Trimming pared 3 bases from V and 6 bases from J, leaving 8 bases between. The CDR3 DNA reads as TGCAGCGTTGAGGAGGGCGCCGGGGAGCTGTTTTTT. Translation: CSVEEGAGELFF.

The genes are TRBV7-9 and TRBJ2-2, with 8 bases identical to TRBD1. Looked up from germline, CDR1 is SEHNR and CDR2 is FQNEAQ (reference sequence). This CDR3 spans 15 amino acids. After removal of 5 bases from V and 4 bases from J, the junction contained 6 bases not matched to a gene. Here the CDR3 DNA reads TGTGCCAGCAGCCCCCGGGACAGGCTCACCGGGGAGCTGTTTTTT. It specifies CASSPRDRLTGELFF.

V usage is TRBV27 and J usage is TRBJ1-4, with D uncertain. This CDR3 is 17 amino acids long. Deletions cut 8 bases from V and 7 bases from J, with 26 bases between. In germline, CDR1 is MNHEY, CDR2 SMNVEV (reference sequence). CDR3 sequence reads: CASSTRSETAGGEKLFF. CDR3 coding DNA: TGTGCCAGCTCCACCCGCTCTGAAACAGCCGGTGGTGAAAAACTGTTTTTT.

The chain is built from TRBV7-2 and TRBJ2-7; the match to TRBD2 covers 11 bases. CDR1 and CDR2 (germline): SGHTA, FQGNSA. The CDR3 sequence is 16 residues long. Trimming removed 1 base from V and 5 bases from J; junction bases left unmatched: 7. The CDR3 region has the DNA TGTGCCAGCAGCTTAGATAGCGGGAGGGGTCCTGACGAGCAGTACTTC. Translation gives CASSLDSGRGPDEQYF.

This chain uses TRBV5-4 with TRBJ2-2; tentatively, D is TRBD2 (6 bases). Trimming cost V 4 bases and J 1 base, with 11 bases left between them. Germline V gene lookup returns CDR1 SGHNT and CDR2 YYREEE (reference sequence). The CDR3 spans 15 residues. CDR3 amino acids: CASSRTTMNTGELFF. CDR3 nucleotide sequence: TGTGCCAGCAGCCGGACTACTATGAACACCGGGGAGCTGTTTTTT. Looking up the rest from reference TRBV5-4 and TRBJ2-2 gives the full variable domain: ETGVTQSPTHLIKTRGQQVTLRCSSQSGHNTVSWYQQALGQGPQFIFQYYREEENGRGNFPPRFSGLQFPNYSSELNVNALELDDSALYLCASSRTTMNTGELFFGEGSRLTVL.

The rearrangement joins TRBV9 to TRBJ2-3; D is ambiguous. Germline CDR1 SGDLS, CDR2 YYNGEE. There are 13 residues in the CDR3. Trimming pared 0 bases from V and 3 bases from J, leaving 5 bases between. The CDR3 loop reads CASSVARTDTQYF. The CDR3 region has the DNA TGTGCCAGCAGCGTAGCTAGGACAGATACGCAGTATTTT.

The chain combines TRBV6-1 with TRBJ1-6, with D uncertain. The length of the CDR3 is 15 residues. Germline assignment: CDR1 MNHNS and CDR2 SASEGT. The germline V and J ends were trimmed by 4 bases and 8 bases, with 15 bases remaining between them. CDR3 in amino acids: CASSVDSFGDSPLHF. The DNA of the CDR3 is TGTGCCAGCAGTGTAGACTCGTTCGGGGATTCACCCCTCCACTTT.

This chain joins TRBV4-3 and TRBJ2-7, with 12 bases fitting TRBD2. CDR1 and CDR2 (germline): LGHNA, YSLEER. V shed 5 bases and J 5 bases; nucleotides not matched to a gene: 7. This CDR3 contains 15 residues. DNA of the CDR3: TGCGCCAGCAGCACACGACTAGCGGGAGCCCACGAGCAGTACTTC. Its translation is CASSTRLAGAHEQYF.

To note about this clone: The junction does not match germline at one end; this may be a read error. V gene TRBV19 combines with J gene TRBJ1-2; possibly TRBD1 for D (6 bases). This CDR3 is built from 12 residues. Germline V gene lookup returns CDR1 LNHDA and CDR2 SQIVND (reference sequence). CDR3 bases: TGTGCCAGTAGGGCCCAGTATGGGGGCTACAACTTC. This gives the protein CASRAQYGGYNF.

The rearrangement links TRBV21-1 to TRBJ2-1; TRBD1, the table's D call, was not compared with the DNA. TRBV21-1 constitutes a pseudogene. The CDR3 is 13 residues long. CDR3 bases: TGTGCCAGTAGACAGGGGGGGGACAATGAGCAGTTCTTC. Translating it yields CASRQGGDNEQFF.

The chain recombines TRBV4-1 with TRBJ2-3, with TRBD2 matching 9 bases. Trimming cost V 1 base and J 9 bases; bases outside gene matches: 11. The length of the CDR3 is 16 residues. From germline, CDR1 is MGHRA and CDR2 YSYEKL. The CDR3 sequence: CASSQGLAGPAGTQYF. CDR3 sequence (DNA): TGCGCCAGCAGCCAAGGGCTAGCGGGACCGGCTGGGACGCAGTATTTT.

The chain employs TRBV6-1 and TRBJ2-2; TRBD2 agrees at 7 bases. With 0 bases clipped from V and 7 bases from J, the junction kept 8 bases outside the gene matches. The CDR3 spans 16 residues. Looked up from germline, CDR1 is MNHNS and CDR2 is SASEGT. The CDR3: CASSEARSLASGELFF. Here the CDR3 DNA reads TGTGCCAGCAGTGAAGCGAGATCACTAGCGAGCGGGGAGCTGTTTTTT.